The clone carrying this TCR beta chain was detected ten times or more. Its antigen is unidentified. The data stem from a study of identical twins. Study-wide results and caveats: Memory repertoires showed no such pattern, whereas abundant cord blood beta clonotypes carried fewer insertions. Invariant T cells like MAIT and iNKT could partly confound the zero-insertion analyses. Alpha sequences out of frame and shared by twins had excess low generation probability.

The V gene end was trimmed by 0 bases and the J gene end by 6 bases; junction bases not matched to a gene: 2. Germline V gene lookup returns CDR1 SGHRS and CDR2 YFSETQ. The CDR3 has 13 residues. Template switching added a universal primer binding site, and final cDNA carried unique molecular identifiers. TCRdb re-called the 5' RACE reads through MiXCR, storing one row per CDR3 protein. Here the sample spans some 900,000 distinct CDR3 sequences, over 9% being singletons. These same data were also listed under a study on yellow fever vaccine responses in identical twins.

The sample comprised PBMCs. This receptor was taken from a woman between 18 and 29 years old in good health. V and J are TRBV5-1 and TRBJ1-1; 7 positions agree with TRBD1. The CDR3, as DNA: TGCGCCAGCAGCTTGGACAGGGGTGCTGAAGCTTTCTTT. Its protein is CASSLDRGAEAFF.